This T cell receptor beta chain was captured by sequencing in a study of blood T cell repertoires in COVID-19. Study-level information: The origin of the acute and convalescent COVID-19 samples was the United States, Italy and Spain. Sample material is recorded as cDNA or gDNA derived from T cells, B-cell-depleted T cells, or PBMCs.

Individuals drawn from 24 US areas were roughly 18 to 95 years old. Participants' reported clinical history set cohort assignment. This clone was detected once. Assay used: immunoSEQ multiplex PCR; TCRdb lists only in-frame clones, some missing. The sample has about 240,000 clones, about nine tenths seen once. The sample taken for sequencing was PBMCs or T cells enriched from blood (not recorded which). The receptor comes from a woman younger than 45 with acute COVID-19.

The CDR3 DNA reads TGTGCCAGCAGCTTCGGTACGCAGCCCCAGCATTTT. Translating gives CASSFGTQPQHF. This rearrangement joins TRBV7-8 to TRBJ1-5, with unresolved D. Per the germline V gene, CDR1 is SGHVS and CDR2 is FQNEAQ. Trimming shortened V by 3 bases and J by 7 bases, and 7 bases separated the two germline ends. This CDR3 spans 12 amino acids. Variable domain in full (rest from reference TRBV7-8 and TRBJ1-5): GAGVSQSPRYKVAKRGQDVALRCDPISGHVSLFWYQQALGQGPEFLTYFQNEAQLDKSGLPSDRFFAERPEGSVSTLKIQRTQQEDSAVYLCASSFGTQPQHFGDGTRLSIL.